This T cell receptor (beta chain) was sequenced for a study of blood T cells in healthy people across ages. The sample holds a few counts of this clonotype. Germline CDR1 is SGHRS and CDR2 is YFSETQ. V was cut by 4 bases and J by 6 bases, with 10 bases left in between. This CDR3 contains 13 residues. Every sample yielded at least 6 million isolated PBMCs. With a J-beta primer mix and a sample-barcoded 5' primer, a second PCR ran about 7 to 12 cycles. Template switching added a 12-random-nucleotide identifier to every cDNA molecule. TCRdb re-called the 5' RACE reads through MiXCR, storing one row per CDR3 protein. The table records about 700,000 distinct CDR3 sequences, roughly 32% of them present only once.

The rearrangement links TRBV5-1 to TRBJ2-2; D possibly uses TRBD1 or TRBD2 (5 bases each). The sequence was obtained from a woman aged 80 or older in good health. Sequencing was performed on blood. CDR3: CASSPGTAGELFF. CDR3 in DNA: TGCGCCAGCAGCCCAGGGACCGCCGGGGAGCTGTTTTTT.